Listed below are T cell receptor beta chains from one sample, sequenced in a study of T cells after yellow fever vaccination. TCRdb called the 5' RACE reads again in MiXCR, with one record for every CDR3 protein. The sample contains about 300,000 distinct CDR3 sequences, approximately 10% of which appear only once. The input for sequencing was CD4+ T cells sorted from PBMCs, taken 5 days after the yellow fever booster vaccination. The receptors originated from a man aged 18 to 30 who received the YFV17D yellow fever vaccine. CDR3s include the opening cysteine and the closing phenylalanine or tryptophan. The D gene is left open where the match is weak. Clone size appears in some rows only: once, few, many, or a class for an expanded clone.

j_call	clone_size	d_call	v_call	cdr3_aa	cdr3_nt
TRBJ2-3	few	.	TRBV4-2	CASSQVALASPSDTQYF	TGTGCCAGCAGCCAAGTCGCACTTGCGTCACCTTCCGATACGCAGTATTTT
TRBJ2-5	.	.	TRBV29-1	CSATGGSQETQYF	TGCAGCGCTACCGGGGGATCCCAAGAGACCCAGTACTTC
TRBJ1-2	many	.	TRBV5-1	CASSEGPSRGSGYTF	TGCGCCAGCAGTGAAGGGCCCTCTCGGGGATCTGGCTACACCTTC
TRBJ2-1	many	TRBD1	TRBV20-1	CSAEPGTGVNEQFF	TGCAGTGCGGAACCCGGGACAGGGGTCAATGAGCAGTTCTTC
TRBJ2-7	few	.	TRBV6-2/TRBV6-3	CASSQRGTAYEQYF	TGTGCCAGCAGTCAACGGGGAACCGCCTACGAGCAGTACTTC
TRBJ2-5	.	TRBD2	TRBV2	CASGTSKETQYF	TGTGCCAGCGGGACTAGCAAAGAGACCCAGTACTTC
TRBJ2-2	.	.	TRBV14	CASSQYGLRAPTGELFF	TGTGCCAGCAGCCAATACGGCCTCAGAGCACCGACCGGGGAGCTGTTTTTT
TRBJ1-3	.	TRBD1	TRBV6-5	CASSYATGAGNTIYF	TGTGCCAGCAGTTACGCCACAGGGGCTGGAAACACCATATATTTT
TRBJ1-1	many	TRBD1	TRBV7-9	CASSGQGNTEAFF	TGTGCCAGCAGCGGACAGGGGAACACTGAAGCTTTCTTT
TRBJ2-7	many	.	TRBV4-3	CASSPDYPPPSGYEQYF	TGCGCCAGCAGCCCGGACTACCCACCCCCGTCGGGCTACGAGCAGTACTTC
TRBJ2-1	many	TRBD2	TRBV11-2	CASSPWTSGGYYNEQFF	TGTGCCAGCAGCCCCTGGACTAGCGGGGGGTATTACAATGAGCAGTTCTTC
TRBJ2-1	.	.	TRBV2	CASDTGTDYNEQFF	TGTGCCAGCGACACCGGGACGGACTACAATGAGCAGTTCTTC
TRBJ2-3	few	.	TRBV20-1	CSARGGPRTDTQYF	TGCAGTGCTAGAGGGGGGCCACGCACAGATACGCAGTATTTT
TRBJ2-4	few	.	TRBV15	CATSRGYGLDIAKNIQYF	TGTGCCACCAGCAGAGGCTACGGACTGGATATAGCCAAAAACATTCAGTACTTC
TRBJ1-6	.	TRBD1	TRBV2	CASRPTGTGGSPLHF	TGTGCCAGCAGGCCAACCGGGACAGGGGGTTCACCCCTCCACTTT
TRBJ2-1	.	.	TRBV20-1	CSAIRGSYNEQFF	TGCAGTGCAATTCGGGGATCCTACAATGAGCAGTTCTTC
TRBJ1-1	.	TRBD1	TRBV19	CASSRWDRANTEAFF	TGTGCCAGTAGTAGATGGGACAGGGCGAACACTGAAGCTTTCTTT
TRBJ2-1	.	TRBD2	TRBV9	CASSVSSGGHNEQFF	TGTGCCAGCAGCGTTAGTAGCGGGGGGCACAATGAGCAGTTCTTC
TRBJ2-5	few	.	TRBV4-1	CASSKGLSQETQYF	TGCGCCAGCAGTAAAGGTTTGTCTCAAGAGACCCAGTACTTC
TRBJ1-1	.	TRBD1	TRBV10-3	CATTRDRGETEAFF	TGTGCCACAACTCGGGACAGGGGAGAAACTGAAGCTTTCTTT
TRBJ2-5	.	TRBD2	TRBV30	CAWSALASQRGRETQYF	TGTGCCTGGAGTGCCCTCGCCTCACAGCGGGGGAGGGAGACCCAGTACTTC
TRBJ2-3	.	.	TRBV7-2	CASRGGFTDTQYF	TGTGCCAGCAGGGGAGGTTTCACAGATACGCAGTATTTT
TRBJ2-3	.	.	TRBV18	CASSPNVWAPPDTQYF	TGTGCCAGCTCACCGAACGTGTGGGCCCCCCCAGATACGCAGTATTTT
TRBJ2-7	few	.	TRBV6-2/TRBV6-3	CASSYSGLSSYEQYF	TGTGCCAGCAGTTACTCGGGGCTCAGCTCCTACGAGCAGTACTTC
TRBJ1-6	.	.	TRBV5-4	CASSFGNNKSPLHF	TGTGCCAGCAGCTTTGGAAATAACAAATCACCCCTCCACTTT
TRBJ2-5	many	.	TRBV5-1	CASSWSGETQYF	TGCGCCAGCAGCTGGAGCGGCGAGACCCAGTACTTC
TRBJ2-5	.	.	TRBV18	CASSPNLGAQETQYF	TGTGCCAGCTCACCAAATCTAGGAGCCCAAGAGACCCAGTACTTC
TRBJ2-3	few	TRBD1	TRBV12-5	CASGFADRGRGTQYF	TGTGCTAGTGGTTTTGCCGACAGGGGGCGCGGTACGCAGTATTTT
TRBJ1-1	.	TRBD1	TRBV19	CASSTQGARAFF	TGTGCCAGTAGTACTCAGGGGGCGCGAGCTTTCTTT
TRBJ2-3	few	.	TRBV5-1	CASSLGGPATDTQYF	TGCGCCAGCAGCTTGGGGGGACCCGCCACAGATACGCAGTATTTT
TRBJ1-6	many	TRBD1	TRBV4-3	CASSQDHGAGGNNSPLHF	TGCGCCAGCAGCCAAGATCATGGAGCAGGGGGCAATAATTCACCCCTCCACTTT
TRBJ1-2	.	.	TRBV29-1	CSVGELGGYGYTF	TGCAGCGTTGGGGAACTGGGGGGCTATGGCTACACCTTC
TRBJ1-5	few	.	TRBV20-1	CSAPGGLNNQPQHF	TGCAGTGCCCCCGGCGGGTTGAACAATCAGCCCCAGCATTTT
TRBJ1-2	.	TRBD1	TRBV18	CASSRTGQENYGYTF	TGTGCCAGCTCGAGGACAGGGCAAGAGAACTATGGCTACACCTTC
TRBJ1-5	.	.	TRBV5-1	CASSPSPGSQPQHF	TGCGCCAGCAGCCCGAGCCCGGGGAGTCAGCCCCAGCATTTT